The 13 T cell receptor beta chains below were found in one sample sequenced in a study of Ad26.COV2.S vaccination and SARS-CoV-2 variants. The table came from immunoSEQ multiplex PCR; TCRdb's copy has only in-frame clones and leaves some out. The sample lists fewer than 900,000 clones, 80% to 90% occurring once. Treatment: about 20 received Ad26.COV2.S at low or high dose, single or two shots; five or six received placebo; per-sample allocation not given. Collection of samples fell on day 63 after the first vaccine or placebo injection. Sequencing used peripheral blood, obtained in a trial of Ad26.COV2.S vaccine versus placebo. Source of these receptors: a person between 18 and 60 years old who received the Ad26.COV2.S COVID-19 vaccine or a placebo.

The chain uses TRBV7-6 and TRBJ1-3; D not resolved. V gave up 5 bases and J gave up 2 bases, with 16 bases separating them. The germline CDR1 and CDR2 sequences are SGHVS and FNYEAQ. The CDR3 extends over 16 amino acids. As DNA, the CDR3 is TGTGCCAGCAGCCGGACGGAACGAACGACTGGAAACACCATATATTTT. Translation: CASSRTERTTGNTIYF.

V and J are TRBV5-6 and TRBJ2-5; D possibly corresponds to TRBD2 (5 bases). This CDR3 contains 14 residues. Trimming pared 4 bases from V and 3 bases from J, leaving 13 bases between. Looked up from germline, CDR1 is SGHDT and CDR2 is YYEEEE. CDR3 in amino acids: CASSPIFGEETQYF. Here the CDR3 DNA reads TGTGCCAGCAGCCCTATTTTCGGGGAAGAGACCCAGTACTTC.

The chain employs TRBV27 and TRBJ2-5; TRBD2 is a possible D gene (7 bases). Trimming left V 11 bases short and J 5 bases short, with 15 bases between. CDR1 MNHEY and CDR2 SMNVEV come from the germline V gene (reference sequence). This CDR3 is built from 12 residues. The CDR3 DNA follows: TGTGCCGTGGGGGGGGCGGGGGAGACCCAGTACTTC. The encoded protein is CAVGGAGETQYF.

The chain combines TRBV11-2 with TRBJ2-7; 7 positions agree with TRBD2. From germline, CDR1 is SGHAT and CDR2 FQNNGV. J was trimmed by 4 bases and V by 4 bases; bases with no gene match: 7. This CDR3 region has 14 residues. The CDR3 loop is CASSSRLAWYEQYF. In nucleotides, the CDR3 is TGTGCCAGCAGCTCCAGACTAGCTTGGTACGAGCAGTACTTC.

The CDR3 region is CASRVAGRTDTQYF. Written as DNA, the CDR3 is TGTGCCAGCAGGGTAGCGGGGCGCACAGATACGCAGTATTTT. This chain links TRBV7-2 with TRBJ2-3, with TRBD2 identical over 8 bases. J lost 1 base, V lost 6 bases, and 3 bases had no gene match. The CDR3 consists of 14 residues. Germline V gene sequence: CDR1 SGHTA, CDR2 FQGNSA. Looking up the rest from reference TRBV7-2 and TRBJ2-3 gives the full variable domain: GAGVSQSPSNKVTEKGKDVELRCDPISGHTALYWYRQSLGQGLEFLIYFQGNSAPDKSGLPSDRFSAERTGGSVSTLTIQRTQQEDSAVYLCASRVAGRTDTQYFGPGTRLTVL.

The V and J genes are TRBV10-3 and TRBJ1-6, with D possibly matching TRBD1 (5 bases). Looked up from germline, CDR1 is ENHRY and CDR2 is SYGVKD. The CDR3 has 15 amino acids. V was pared by 0 bases and J by 10 bases, with 13 bases between. The CDR3 spells CAISESTTGGSPLHF. The CDR3 nucleotides read TGTGCCATCAGTGAGTCAACTACAGGCGGCTCACCCCTCCACTTT.

The gene calls are TRBV5-1 and TRBJ2-2; 9 positions match TRBD2. Trimming at V came to 4 bases and at J to 3 bases, leaving 4 bases not matched to a gene. Germline assignment: CDR1 SGHRS and CDR2 YFSETQ. The CDR3 is 15 residues long. CDR3 in amino acids: CASSGGLAYTGELFF. In nucleotides, the CDR3 is TGCGCCAGCAGCGGGGGACTAGCATACACCGGGGAGCTGTTTTTT. The variable domain in full, with the rest retrieved from reference TRBV5-1 and TRBJ2-2, is KAGVTQTPRYLIKTRGQQVTLSCSPISGHRSVSWYQQTPGQGLQFLFEYFSETQRNKGNFPGRFSGRQFSNSRSEMNVSTLELGDSALYLCASSGGLAYTGELFFGEGSRLTVL.

The J gene is TRBJ1-4, the V gene TRBV6-5; 8 nucleotides agree with TRBD1. CDR3 length equals 14 residues. V lost 5 bases, J lost 4 bases, and 3 bases stayed unmatched. The V gene's germline CDR1 is MNHEY and CDR2 SVGAGI. The CDR3, as DNA: TGTGCCAGCAGTCGTGGACAGGGTAATGAAAAACTGTTTTTT. This encodes CASSRGQGNEKLFF.

This rearrangement joins TRBV4-2 to TRBJ2-7; 7 positions agree with TRBD2. V shed 0 bases and J 4 bases; nucleotides not matched to a gene: 12. Germline CDR1 LGHNA, CDR2 YNFKEQ. The CDR3 consists of 17 residues. The CDR3 DNA reads as TGTGCCAGCAGCCAAGATTTAGTGGCTAGCGGAGCTTACGAGCAGTACTTC. This translates into CASSQDLVASGAYEQYF.

The chain has TRBV7-6 and TRBJ2-1; 14 nucleotides line up with TRBD2. Germline V lookup: CDR1 SGHVS, CDR2 FNYEAQ. V dropped 5 bases and J dropped 0; count of bases not matched to a gene: 3. The CDR3 length is 17 residues. The CDR3: CASSPGTSGGSYNEQFF. The CDR3, as DNA: TGTGCCAGCAGCCCGGGGACTAGCGGGGGCTCCTACAATGAGCAGTTCTTC.

This chain uses TRBV5-1 with TRBJ2-1; D gene uncertain. This CDR3 is 14 amino acids long. Germline V gene lookup returns CDR1 SGHRS and CDR2 YFSETQ. V lost 0 bases and J lost 6, with 10 bases in between. For the CDR3, the DNA is TGCGCCAGCAGCTTGGAAGGCGGCCTCAATGAGCAGTTCTTC. It is translated as CASSLEGGLNEQFF.

The V and J genes are TRBV19 and TRBJ2-5; 16 bases match TRBD2. This CDR3 region has 17 residues. Germline CDR1 is LNHDA and CDR2 is SQIVND (reference sequence). Trimming cost V 8 bases and J 4 bases; bases outside gene matches: 10. The CDR3 coding sequence is TGTGCCAGTTCTGCCGGGACTAGCGGGGGGGCCCTAGAGACCCAGTACTTC. Translated: CASSAGTSGGALETQYF. The whole variable domain, filled in from reference TRBV19 and TRBJ2-5, reads DGGITQSPKYLFRKEGQNVTLSCEQNLNHDAMYWYRQDPGQGLRLIYYSQIVNDFQKGDIAEGYSVSREKKESFPLTVTSAQKNPTAFYLCASSAGTSGGALETQYFGPGTRLLVL.

The DNA for the CDR3 is TGTGCCAGCAGATTGGACAGCCTCTATGGCTACACCTTC. Its protein is CASRLDSLYGYTF. The chain couples TRBV6-5 to TRBJ1-2, with a possible D match to TRBD1 (6 bases). Germline CDR1 and CDR2: MNHEY and SVGAGI. Trimming cost V 6 bases and J 4 bases, with 12 bases left between them. The CDR3 runs 13 residues.